The rows below give T cell receptor beta chains drawn from one sample of a study of metastatic and nonmetastatic thyroid tumors. Via MiXCR, TCRdb re-called the PCR reads. This repertoire shows around 26,000 clones, roughly a fifth found once; its top ten account for approximately 7.5%. Sequencing was performed on blood. Receptor source: a female donor with papillary thyroid cancer or a benign thyroid nodule (not recorded which). Some clones in this sample may be carry-over from other donors' samples. The conserved cysteine and the conserved F or W are not part of the CDR3 here.

length: 12; V: TRBV24-1; J: TRBJ2-2; CDR3: ATRPDSETGELF
length: 9; V: TRBV3-1; J: TRBJ1-6; CDR3: ASSQGGSLH
length: 12; V: TRBV5-5; J: TRBJ1-5; CDR3: ASSLVAGNQPQH
length: 16; V: TRBV2; J: TRBJ2-2; CDR3: ASNEYLSRLAGNRGAV
length: 11; V: TRBV12-3/TRBV12-4; J: TRBJ1-5; CDR3: ASSHDSDLPQH
length: 11; V: TRBV9; J: TRBJ2-7; CDR3: ASSPGRTAGQY
length: 9; V: TRBV29-1; J: TRBJ1-2; CDR3: SVGHNYGYT
length: 12; V: TRBV7-2; J: TRBJ1-6; CDR3: ASSRGWGRSPLH
length: 12; V: TRBV20-1; J: TRBJ2-1; CDR3: SARGLAIYNEQF
length: 10; V: TRBV30; J: TRBJ1-1; CDR3: AWHTDSEKAF
length: 13; V: TRBV12-5; J: TRBJ2-5; CDR3: ASGSGAGGVETQY
length: 16; V: TRBV6-1; J: TRBJ2-6; CDR3: ASSELRTVLSGANVLT
length: 9; V: TRBV7-2; J: TRBJ2-5; CDR3: ASSVTETQY
length: 11; V: TRBV18; J: TRBJ1-5; CDR3: ASSPDRGQPQH
length: 11; V: TRBV5-1; J: TRBJ2-1; CDR3: ASSLGTSNEQF
length: 11; V: TRBV12-5; J: TRBJ2-7; CDR3: ASGPTGTYEQY
length: 13; V: TRBV4-2; J: TRBJ1-2; CDR3: ASSQDRGSNYGYT
length: 11; V: TRBV11-3; J: TRBJ2-7; CDR3: ASSPRQGYEQY
length: 11; V: TRBV25-1; J: TRBJ2-2; CDR3: ASRSSNTGGLF
length: 14; V: TRBV11-2; J: TRBJ2-2; CDR3: ASSLRGGIVWGELF
length: 15; V: TRBV12-3/TRBV12-4; J: TRBJ1-5; CDR3: ASSLSGAPIGHQPQH
length: 10; V: TRBV20-1; J: TRBJ2-5; CDR3: SARAPGETQY
length: 14; V: TRBV20-1; J: TRBJ2-1; CDR3: SARDPPSGRANVQF
length: 13; V: TRBV20-1; J: TRBJ2-7; CDR3: SASRTSGSSYEQY
length: 10; V: TRBV6-5; J: TRBJ1-1; CDR3: ASSYSDTEAF
length: 15; V: TRBV30; J: TRBJ2-1; CDR3: AWSPLMISGVGNVQF